Following are 23 T cell receptor beta chains from one sample sequenced in a study of cytomegalovirus exposure and HLA in healthy donors (dated by TCRdb to about 2017). The library came from the immunoSEQ multiplex PCR assay. For the multiplex PCR, a mixture combining 60 forward primers for TCR Vbeta segments and 13 reverse primers for TCR Jbeta segments was used. What TCRdb holds here is the immuneACCESS table cut down to in-frame rearrangements. Part of the clones is not present; checked against another copy, under half of the missing clones reflect an unresolved V gene, and the others are unexplained. Counted in this sample were about 150,000 clones; over 60% of them appeared once. The top ten hold around 2.2% of the sample. The sequencing input was PBMCs. These receptors were taken from a man aged 35-49 years in good health and CMV-seronegative.

V usage is TRBV28 and J usage is TRBJ2-6; tentatively, D is TRBD2 (5 bases). This CDR3 is 15 amino acids long. Germline assignment: CDR1 MDHEN and CDR2 SYDVKM. V was pared by 2 bases and J by 2 bases, with 7 bases between. The CDR3 sequence: CASSLTGTGANVLTF. CDR3 DNA sequence: TGTGCCAGCAGTTTAACGGGGACTGGGGCCAACGTCCTGACTTTC.

For the CDR3, the DNA is TGTGCCAGCAGTTTTTCAGGGTTGAACACTGAAGCTTTCTTT. Amino acids: CASSFSGLNTEAFF. The chain employs TRBV27 and TRBJ1-1, with D possibly matching TRBD1 (5 bases). Germline-derived CDR1 and CDR2 are MNHEY and SMNVEV (reference sequence). The CDR3 is 14 amino acids. Trimming took 3 bases from V and 0 from J, leaving 8 bases between them.

The chain joins TRBV19 to TRBJ1-2, with TRBD1 matching 9 bases. From germline, CDR1 is LNHDA and CDR2 SQIVND (reference sequence). This CDR3 region has 15 residues. Trimming cost V 5 bases and J 2 bases; bases outside gene matches: 6. Here the CDR3 reads CASSVPGQGNYGYTF. The CDR3 nucleotides are TGTGCCAGTAGTGTGCCGGGACAGGGAAACTATGGCTACACCTTC.

V gene TRBV6-5 combines with J gene TRBJ2-7, with a possible D match to TRBD2 (5 bases). Trimming shortened V by 0 bases and J by 0 bases, and 6 bases separated the two germline ends. The germline V gene has CDR1 MNHEY and CDR2 SVGAGI. The CDR3 has 14 residues. CDR3: CASSYSDFSYEQYF. The CDR3 region has the DNA TGTGCCAGCAGTTACTCGGACTTCTCCTACGAGCAGTACTTC.

This chain links TRBV9 with TRBJ2-3; possible D gene TRBD1, 6 bases. V was pared by 1 base and J by 2 bases, with 11 bases between. The CDR3 has 15 amino acids. Germline V gene sequence: CDR1 SGDLS, CDR2 YYNGEE. DNA for the CDR3: TGTGCCAGCAGCGTACTTGGGGGCGCCACAGATACGCAGTATTTT. It specifies CASSVLGGATDTQYF.

This chain links TRBV4-1 with TRBJ2-7; 9 bases align to TRBD1. Germline V CDR1 and CDR2: MGHRA, YSYEKL. V was clipped by 3 bases and J by 3 bases; unmatched bases: 9. This CDR3 comprises 16 residues. CDR3 amino acids: CASSQGQGSLLYEQYF. The CDR3 nucleotides are TGCGCCAGCAGCCAGGGACAGGGATCCTTACTCTACGAGCAGTACTTC.

This CDR3 reads CASSLGTGLGEQYF. CDR3 DNA sequence: TGTGCCAGCAGTTTAGGGACAGGGTTGGGCGAGCAGTACTTC. The chain joins TRBV27 to TRBJ2-7, with 9 positions matching TRBD1. CDR3 length: 14 residues. The V segment lost 2 bases and the J segment 6 bases; nucleotides outside the gene matches: 5. Germline V gene data show CDR1 as MNHEY and CDR2 as SMNVEV (reference sequence).

The V call is TRBV9, the J call TRBJ2-5; 14 bases match TRBD2. The length of the CDR3 is 16 residues. Germline CDR1 is SGDLS and CDR2 is YYNGEE. Trimming cost V 3 bases and J 7 bases; bases outside gene matches: 8. CDR3 sequence: CASSARLAGGIGTQYF. The CDR3 DNA sequence: TGTGCCAGCAGCGCACGACTAGCGGGAGGGATTGGGACCCAGTACTTC. Filled out from reference TRBV9 and TRBJ2-5, the complete variable domain reads DSGVTQTPKHLITATGQRVTLRCSPRSGDLSVYWYQQSLDQGLQFLIQYYNGEERAKGNILERFSAQQFPDLHSELNLSSLELGDSALYFCASSARLAGGIGTQYFGPGTRLLVL.

This clone occurred a few times. The chain joins TRBV4-1 to TRBJ1-1, with a possible D match to TRBD1 (5 bases). Trimming stripped 1 base from V and 4 bases from J, with 10 bases between. Looked up from germline, CDR1 is MGHRA and CDR2 is YSYEKL. CDR3 length equals 14 residues. The CDR3 DNA is TGCGCCAGCAGCCAAGCGGTCGGGGGCACTGAAGCTTTCTTT. This gives the protein CASSQAVGGTEAFF.

This clone occurred many times. This CDR3 is CASSPTDRGSYEKLFF. For the CDR3, the DNA is TGTGCCAGCAGCCCAACGGACAGGGGAAGTTATGAAAAACTGTTTTTT. V is TRBV7-9 and J is TRBJ1-4; 9 nucleotides line up with TRBD1. The CDR3 length is 16 residues. V lost 5 bases and J lost 6; bases outside the gene matches: 10. The germline V gene has CDR1 SEHNR and CDR2 FQNEAQ (reference sequence).

The chain uses TRBV2 and TRBJ2-7; 7 nucleotides match TRBD1. Germline V gene lookup returns CDR1 SNHLY and CDR2 FYNNEI. CDR3 length: 13 amino acids. The V segment lost 6 bases and the J segment 2 bases; nucleotides outside the gene matches: 4. Written as DNA, the CDR3 is TGTGCCAGCAGGGGACAGATGACCTACGAGCAGTACTTC. Its protein is CASRGQMTYEQYF.

The rearrangement uses TRBV7-8 and TRBJ2-7; perhaps TRBD1 as D (5 bases). Trimming took off 6 bases at V and 0 bases at J, with 21 bases between the two ends. CDR1 is SGHVS and CDR2 is FQNEAQ in the germline V gene. The CDR3 runs 17 residues. The DNA of the CDR3 is TGTGCCAGCAGACCATCCCCGCCGGACATGATCTCCTACGAGCAGTACTTC. Translation gives CASRPSPPDMISYEQYF.

This chain joins TRBV30 and TRBJ1-1; D not resolved. There are 14 residues in the CDR3. Germline V gives CDR1 GTSNPN, CDR2 SVGIG (reference sequence). The V and J ends lost 0 bases and 5 bases respectively, with 13 bases between them. CDR3 region: CAWSVLPGETEAFF. DNA for the CDR3: TGTGCCTGGAGTGTACTTCCGGGAGAAACTGAAGCTTTCTTT.

The chain joins TRBV5-6 to TRBJ1-2; D possibly corresponds to TRBD1 (5 bases). V lost 2 bases to trimming and J lost 3 bases, with 23 bases between them. Germline values: CDR1 SGHDT, CDR2 YYEEEE. The CDR3 has 18 residues. The CDR3 coding sequence is TGTGCCAGCAGCTTTTTCTCCCCAAGGGGAAAAATCTACTATGGCTACACCTTC. This sequence encodes CASSFFSPRGKIYYGYTF.

The chain links TRBV5-1 to TRBJ1-3, with 9 bases identical to TRBD1. The junction had 10 bases not matched to a gene; V was cut back by 0 bases and J by 0 bases. This CDR3 has 19 amino acids. Per the germline V gene, CDR1 is SGHRS and CDR2 is YFSETQ. CDR3 amino acids: CASSLGDRVSLNSGNTIYF. CDR3 DNA: TGCGCCAGCAGCTTGGGGGACAGGGTCTCCCTAAACTCTGGAAACACCATATATTTT.

The chain joins TRBV5-1 to TRBJ2-5; possibly TRBD2 for D (6 bases). CDR3 size: 15 residues. Germline V gene data show CDR1 as SGHRS and CDR2 as YFSETQ. With 1 base removed from V and 1 base from J, the gap between germline ends came to 11 bases. The CDR3 DNA sequence: TGCGCCAGCAGCTTGTCAGGGACTTCCCAAGAGACCCAGTACTTC. Protein sequence: CASSLSGTSQETQYF.

Turning to this clone: At one boundary the junction diverges from the germline segment, which might be a read error. The V call is TRBV4-1, the J call TRBJ1-2; a possible D gene is TRBD1 (6 bases). The CDR3 is 15 amino acids. Germline CDR1 and CDR2: MGHRA and YSYEKL. The CDR3 protein is CASSLNRETGYGYPF. Here the CDR3 DNA reads TGCGCCAGCAGCCTGAACAGGGAAACGGGCTATGGCTACCCCTTC.

The chain combines TRBV27 with TRBJ2-7, with 8 bases identical to TRBD1. Germline V gene sequence: CDR1 MNHEY, CDR2 SMNVEV (reference sequence). The length of the CDR3 is 14 residues. The V and J ends lost 5 bases and 4 bases, in that order; junction bases with no gene match: 7. CDR3 sequence reads: CASSPRTGQYEQYF. The CDR3 DNA reads as TGTGCCAGCAGTCCACGGACAGGGCAATACGAGCAGTACTTC.

This chain joins TRBV19 and TRBJ1-2, with D perhaps TRBD1 (5 bases). Trimming shortened V by 4 bases and J by 0 bases, and 21 bases separated the two germline ends. Germline V gene data show CDR1 as LNHDA and CDR2 as SQIVND (reference sequence). This CDR3 is built from 18 residues. CDR3 bases: TGTGCCAGTAGTAAAATGCGGCAGGGCTTATCAGCTAACTATGGCTACACCTTC. Protein product: CASSKMRQGLSANYGYTF.

The chain has TRBV7-9 and TRBJ2-3; unclear D gene. Trimming removed 5 bases at V and 4 bases at J, with 4 bases between. The germline V gene encodes CDR1 SEHNR and CDR2 FQNEAQ (reference sequence). This CDR3 is 11 amino acids long. As DNA, the CDR3 is TGTGCCAGCAGCCAATCAGATACGCAGTATTTT. Its translation is CASSQSDTQYF.

This chain uses TRBV20-1 with TRBJ2-7; 7 bases map to TRBD1. Germline loops: CDR1 DFQATT, CDR2 SNEGSKA (reference sequence). The trim removed 6 bases at V and 4 bases at J, leaving 3 bases unmatched. The CDR3 length is 11 residues. The CDR3 here is CSAQGQYEQYF. The CDR3 nucleotides are TGCAGTGCCCAGGGACAGTACGAGCAGTACTTC.

J is TRBJ2-7 and V is TRBV7-6; a weak D match, TRBD2 (6 bases). This CDR3 is 15 amino acids long. Germline values: CDR1 SGHVS, CDR2 FNYEAQ. The V gene lost 2 bases and the J gene lost 3 bases, with 14 bases spanning the gap. The CDR3 DNA follows: TGTGCCAGCAGCTTACGTCGCGGGGAAGACTACGAGCAGTACTTC. It translates to CASSLRRGEDYEQYF.

This sequence joins TRBV29-1 and TRBJ2-7, with TRBD2 as a possible D gene (7 bases). This CDR3 is 16 amino acids long. Germline CDR1 is SQVTM and CDR2 is ANQGSEA. V dropped 6 bases and J dropped 0 bases, with 21 bases sitting between them. This chain's CDR3 is CSVGGGNQYPSYEQYF. The CDR3 coding sequence is TGCAGCGTGGGGGGGGGCAACCAGTACCCCTCCTACGAGCAGTACTTC.